The 25 T cell receptor beta chains presented below share a single source sample, sequenced in a study of spatial heterogeneity in lung cancer. The time point here: sample taken at primary tumor resection. TCRs were sequenced from unsorted whole RNA of tumor, nontumor lung or PBMC. TCRdb reanalysed the 5' RACE reads using MiXCR and keeps one entry per CDR3 protein. The sample shows 6,000 to 8,500 distinct CDR3 sequences, 5.4% of them seen only once. The source was normal lung tissue next to the tumor, collected at surgery. All receptors derive from a female donor with early-stage non-small cell lung cancer.

This clonotype was recorded at least ten times. This chain uses TRBV12-3 or TRBV12-4 with TRBJ2-2, with no clear D. The ends were cut back, 3 bases at V and 6 bases at J, with 8 bases in the middle. CDR3 size: 13 residues. The CDR3 reads CASSFGSAGELFF. In DNA, the CDR3 is TGTGCCAGCAGTTTTGGCAGCGCCGGGGAGCTGTTTTTT.

This chain uses TRBV12-3 or TRBV12-4 with TRBJ2-4; D is uncertain. Trimming pared 1 base from V and 6 bases from J, leaving 10 bases between. This CDR3 is 14 amino acids long. DNA for the CDR3: TGTGCCAGCAGTTTAGGCCACCTCGGAAACATTCAGTACTTC. Encoded protein: CASSLGHLGNIQYF.

Notes on this clonotype: The CDR3 carries no conserved terminal phenylalanine or tryptophan, so it likely arises from a read error. This chain joins TRBV27 and TRBJ1-5; D might be TRBD1 (6 bases). V was pared by 8 bases and J by 3 bases, with 17 bases between. This CDR3 has 15 residues. CDR1 and CDR2 from the germline V gene are MNHEY and SMNVEV (reference sequence). This CDR3 reads CASRTTGNPNQPQHL. DNA of the CDR3: TGTGCCAGCCGGACTACAGGGAATCCCAATCAGCCCCAGCATCTT.

Many counts were recorded for this clonotype. This rearrangement joins TRBV6-1 to TRBJ1-4; 10 bases are shared with TRBD1. V trimming: 8 bases; J trimming: 2 bases; junction bases outside the gene matches: 5. The CDR3 runs to 15 residues. Germline CDR1 and CDR2: MNHNS and SASEGT. CDR3 loop: CASRDRGLTNEKLFF. Written as DNA, the CDR3 is TGTGCCAGCCGGGACAGGGGTCTGACTAATGAAAAACTGTTTTTT.

This clonotype is judged medium-sized. This rearrangement joins TRBV2 to TRBJ1-2, with D possibly matching TRBD1 (6 bases). Germline lookup yields CDR1 SNHLY and CDR2 FYNNEI. CDR3 length: 14 residues. V lost 7 bases to trimming and J lost 2 bases, with 14 bases between them. The CDR3 DNA reads TGTGCCAGCACTGAGCAGGGGATCAACTATGGCTACACCTTC. It is translated as CASTEQGINYGYTF.

The J gene is TRBJ2-3, the V gene TRBV12-3 or TRBV12-4, with D perhaps TRBD2 (7 bases). V was trimmed by 5 bases and J by 2 bases, leaving 11 bases between them. The CDR3 totals 14 residues. The CDR3 coding sequence is TGTGCCAGCAGTCATGCGGGGGCCACAGATACGCAGTATTTT. Translation: CASSHAGATDTQYF.

This clonotype was recorded at least ten times. The chain recombines TRBV6-2 or TRBV6-3 with TRBJ2-1; no reliable D call. Per germline, CDR1 MNHEY and CDR2 SVGEGT. The V end lost 3 bases, the J end lost 7 bases, and 7 bases lay between the germline ends. The CDR3 is 12 residues long. CDR3 DNA sequence: TGTGCCAGCAGTTATGCCCGAAATGAGCAGTTCTTC. This gives the protein CASSYARNEQFF.

This chain uses TRBV6-6 with TRBJ2-6; D gene unclear. The CDR3 contains 17 residues. With 6 bases removed from V and 2 bases from J, the gap between germline ends came to 17 bases. Looked up from germline, CDR1 is MNHNY and CDR2 is SVGAGI (reference sequence). As DNA, the CDR3 is TGTGCCAGCAGCCCCCTTGACGCCAACGCTGGGGCCAACGTCCTGACTTTC. Encoded protein: CASSPLDANAGANVLTF.

This clonotype is categorized as medium-sized (0.01 to 0.1%). The chain recombines TRBV10-2 with TRBJ1-5; D gene unclear. CDR3 length: 14 amino acids. Between the trimmed V and J ends, which lost 2 bases and 6 bases, there was a span of 11 bases. CDR1 WSHSY and CDR2 SAAADI come from the germline V gene. This chain's CDR3 is CASSERRVGQPQHF. The CDR3 DNA follows: TGCGCCAGCAGTGAGAGGAGGGTCGGTCAGCCCCAGCATTTT.

By proportion, this clonotype is medium-sized (0.01 to 0.1%). DNA for the CDR3: TGTGCCACCAGTGATGCTTGGACAGCCCAAGAGACCCAGTACTTC. Its translation: CATSDAWTAQETQYF. The rearrangement links TRBV24-1 to TRBJ2-5, with a tentative D call TRBD1 (6 bases). The germline V and J ends were trimmed by 3 bases and 1 base, with 11 bases remaining between them. Germline values: CDR1 KGHDR, CDR2 SFDVKD. The CDR3 covers 15 residues.

In this sample, this clonotype turned up a few times. The gene calls are TRBV10-3 and TRBJ2-1; 10 bases line up with TRBD2. The J segment lost 4 bases and the V segment lost 3 bases, leaving 9 bases of the junction unmatched. CDR3 size: 17 residues. Germline V gives CDR1 ENHRY, CDR2 SYGVKD. CDR3 in amino acids: CAISDASGSPSYNEQFF. The CDR3 nucleotides read TGTGCCATCAGTGACGCTAGCGGGAGCCCATCTTACAATGAGCAGTTCTTC.

This clonotype was counted at least ten times. J is TRBJ1-2 and V is TRBV28, with D unclear. V gave up 4 bases and J gave up 8 bases, with 11 bases separating them. The CDR3 runs 12 residues. Per germline, CDR1 MDHEN and CDR2 SYDVKM. CDR3 sequence reads: CASSSRMAGYTF. CDR3 DNA: TGTGCCAGCAGTTCGAGAATGGCGGGCTACACCTTC.

This clonotype was counted ten times or more. This sequence joins TRBV27 and TRBJ2-5; D ambiguous. Trimming took off 6 bases at V and 1 base at J, with 15 bases between the two ends. Per germline, CDR1 MNHEY and CDR2 SMNVEV (reference sequence). The CDR3 runs 15 residues. The CDR3: CASRNSKNFQETQYF. In DNA, the CDR3 is TGTGCCAGCAGAAACTCAAAGAACTTCCAAGAGACCCAGTACTTC.

This clonotype was found a few times. The rearrangement joins TRBV7-9 to TRBJ1-2; 7 positions match TRBD1. Trimming at V came to 4 bases and at J to 7 bases, leaving 6 bases not matched to a gene. CDR1 is SEHNR, CDR2 FQNEAQ, per germline (reference sequence). The length of the CDR3 is 13 residues. The CDR3 nucleotides are TGTGCCAGCAGCTCGACAGGGTTTGCTGGCTACACCTTC. Translated, it gives CASSSTGFAGYTF.

By share of the sample, this clonotype is medium-sized. This sequence joins TRBV19 and TRBJ2-1, with a weak D call TRBD1 (6 bases). Germline CDR1 LNHDA, CDR2 SQIVND (reference sequence). V gave up 2 bases and J gave up 2 bases, with 10 bases separating them. The length of the CDR3 is 15 residues. The CDR3 DNA is TGTGCCAGTAGTATACAGGGGAGAACCTACAATGAGCAGTTCTTC. This translates into CASSIQGRTYNEQFF.

This clonotype was recorded at least ten times. The genes are TRBV5-1 and TRBJ2-1, with D uncertain. Looked up from germline, CDR1 is SGHRS and CDR2 is YFSETQ. The V and J ends lost 7 bases and 0 bases respectively, with 8 bases between them. This CDR3 is built from 13 residues. CDR3 nucleotides: TGCGCCAGCCGGACGACCTCCTACAATGAGCAGTTCTTC. Translated, it gives CASRTTSYNEQFF.

In this sample, this clonotype turned up many times. V is TRBV12-3 or TRBV12-4 and J is TRBJ2-7; D is unresolved. V was shortened by 0 bases and J by 7 bases, with 10 bases between the two germline ends. This CDR3 has 13 residues. The CDR3 DNA sequence: TGTGCCAGCAGTTTAGCGCTAAGAGGAGAGCAGTACTTC. Encoded protein: CASSLALRGEQYF.

A few counts support this clonotype. The chain uses TRBV11-2 and TRBJ2-3; D could derive from TRBD1 or TRBD2 (5 bases each). The CDR3 extends over 12 amino acids. Germline V gene sequence: CDR1 SGHAT, CDR2 FQNNGV. V shed 4 bases and J shed 5 bases, with 7 bases lying between them. CDR3 bases: TGTGCCAGCAGCTCTGGGGGAGATACGCAGTATTTT. Its translation is CASSSGGDTQYF.

This clonotype appeared many times. The gene calls are TRBV7-9 and TRBJ2-5, with 7 positions matching TRBD2. Germline assignment: CDR1 SEHNR and CDR2 FQNEAQ (reference sequence). This CDR3 comprises 14 residues. Unmatched junction bases numbered 4, after V lost 4 bases and J lost 2 bases. CDR3 sequence reads: CASSWGGPQETQYF. The CDR3 DNA sequence: TGTGCCAGCAGCTGGGGGGGACCACAAGAGACCCAGTACTTC.

This clonotype was seen many times. The rearrangement joins TRBV7-2 to TRBJ2-3; D is unresolved. From germline, CDR1 is SGHTA and CDR2 FQGNSA. CDR3 size: 11 residues. Trimming pared 7 bases from V and 5 bases from J, leaving 7 bases between. CDR3: CASTLRDTQYF. As DNA, the CDR3 is TGTGCCAGCACCCTAAGAGATACGCAGTATTTT.

At least ten counts were recorded for this clonotype. V is TRBV12-3 or TRBV12-4 and J is TRBJ2-1; maybe TRBD1 (6 bases). The V gene lost 6 bases and the J gene lost 0 bases, with 12 bases spanning the gap. CDR3 length: 15 residues. The CDR3 DNA follows: TGTGCCAGCAGCCATACGACAGGCTCCTACAATGAGCAGTTCTTC. Amino acids: CASSHTTGSYNEQFF.

Judged by abundance, this clonotype is medium-sized. The gene calls are TRBV12-3 or TRBV12-4 and TRBJ1-1, with TRBD1 matching 7 bases. V lost 5 bases and J lost 7; bases outside the gene matches: 4. The CDR3 totals 12 residues. In DNA form, the CDR3 reads TGTGCCAGCAGTAAAAGGACAGGTGAAGCTTTCTTT. Protein sequence: CASSKRTGEAFF.

By share of the sample, this clonotype is medium-sized. The V and J genes are TRBV9 and TRBJ2-6, with 7 positions matching TRBD1. V lost 0 bases and J lost 2; bases outside the gene matches: 2. The CDR3 length is 16 residues. CDR1 SGDLS and CDR2 YYNGEE come from the germline V gene. The CDR3 loop is CASSVVGGAGANVLTF. The DNA for the CDR3 is TGTGCCAGCAGCGTAGTAGGGGGCGCTGGGGCCAACGTCCTGACTTTC.

This clonotype was counted many times. The chain uses TRBV20-1 and TRBJ2-3; D may be TRBD1 (6 bases). V lost 6 bases to trimming and J lost 1 base, with 17 bases between them. This CDR3 has 15 amino acids. Germline CDR1 is DFQATT and CDR2 is SNEGSKA (reference sequence). CDR3 sequence reads: CSASAGTLGTDTQYF. The DNA of the CDR3 is TGCAGTGCATCGGCCGGGACATTGGGCACAGATACGCAGTATTTT.

In its sample, this clonotype ranks as medium-sized. V is TRBV20-1 and J is TRBJ1-4; D gene uncertain. The germline V gene encodes CDR1 DFQATT and CDR2 SNEGSKA (reference sequence). The CDR3 totals 14 residues. Trimming stripped 1 base from V and 0 bases from J, with 6 bases between. The CDR3 bases are TGCAGTGCTAGAGTTCCGGCAACTAATGAAAAACTGTTTTTT. Translated, it gives CSARVPATNEKLFF.